The rows below give T cell receptor beta chains drawn from one sample of a study of regulatory T cells in long-lasting Graves disease. Via MiXCR, TCRdb re-called the multiplex PCR reads, giving one row per CDR3 protein. The sample shows roughly 610,000 distinct CDR3 sequences, roughly 15% of them seen only once. These data were also reused for a study on T cells in Graves' hyperthyroidism and ophthalmopathy.

The source was peripheral blood mononuclear cells (PBMCs), collected at new diagnosis, from a patient treated with antithyroid drugs. The source is a woman younger than 45 with Graves disease. Each CDR3 is given with its conserved first and last residue. D genes are given only for firm matches. The listing skips clone size in some rows; elsewhere it reads once, few, many or a size class.

d_gene | j_gene | abundance | v_gene | CDR3aa | CDR3nt
TRBD2 | TRBJ2-5 | - | TRBV15 | CATSRPPGGGETQYF | TGTGCCACCAGCAGGCCGCCTGGGGGGGGGGAGACCCAGTACTTC
- | TRBJ1-2 | few | TRBV6-1 | CASSVHQGLWGYTF | TGTGCCAGCAGTGTTCACCAGGGTTTGTGGGGCTACACCTTC
TRBD1 | TRBJ1-5 | many | TRBV6-2/TRBV6-3 | CASSWTGINQPQHF | TGTGCCAGCAGTTGGACAGGGATCAATCAGCCCCAGCATTTT
- | TRBJ2-1 | many | TRBV6-2/TRBV6-3 | CASSYTHYNEQFF | TGTGCCAGCAGTTATACTCACTACAATGAGCAGTTCTTC
- | TRBJ2-1 | few | TRBV19 | CASSIGRPDGQFF | TGTGCCAGTAGTATTGGTCGTCCCGACGGGCAGTTCTTC
- | TRBJ1-1 | - | TRBV9 | CASKPGGFF | TGTGCCAGCAAGCCGGGTGGTTTCTTT
- | TRBJ1-5 | many | TRBV2 | CASSEAEGGFQPQHF | TGTGCCAGCAGTGAAGCCGAGGGAGGTTTCCAGCCCCAGCATTTT
TRBD1 | TRBJ1-5 | few | TRBV7-8 | CASSSGTVSNQPQHF | TGTGCCAGCAGCTCCGGGACAGTTAGCAATCAGCCCCAGCATTTT
- | TRBJ1-2 | many | TRBV28 | CASIKGIHGYTF | TGTGCCAGCATTAAGGGGATACACGGCTACACCTTC
- | TRBJ2-7 | many | TRBV6-1 | CASSKHREQYF | TGTGCCAGCAGTAAACATCGCGAGCAGTACTTC
- | TRBJ2-5 | many | TRBV3-1 | CASSQDLGRVTQYF | TGTGCCAGCAGCCAAGATCTCGGACGCGTTACCCAGTACTTC
- | TRBJ1-5 | - | TRBV5-8 | CASSLWGFDQPQHF | TGTGCCAGCAGCTTGTGGGGGTTCGATCAGCCCCAGCATTTT
- | TRBJ1-1 | - | TRBV6-1 | CASNRRGTEAFF | TGTGCCAGCAATAGAAGAGGGACTGAAGCTTTCTTT
TRBD1 | TRBJ1-1 | - | TRBV5-1 | CASSLGQGAVYTEAFF | TGCGCCAGCAGCTTGGGGCAGGGGGCCGTATACACTGAAGCTTTCTTT
TRBD1 | TRBJ2-5 | many | TRBV15 | CATSRTGEETQYF | TGTGCCACCAGCAGGACAGGGGAAGAGACCCAGTACTTC
TRBD1 | TRBJ1-1 | many | TRBV30 | CAWSVQDRGRGFTEAFF | TGTGCCTGGAGTGTACAGGACAGGGGCAGGGGTTTCACTGAAGCTTTCTTT
- | TRBJ1-1 | - | TRBV6-5 | CASSSRWVLDTEAFF | TGTGCCAGCAGTTCCCGCTGGGTTTTGGACACTGAAGCTTTCTTT
TRBD1 | TRBJ2-7 | many | TRBV18 | CASSPGTGGSYEQYF | TGTGCCAGCAGCCCTGGGACAGGGGGCTCCTACGAGCAGTACTTC
TRBD1 | TRBJ1-3 | - | TRBV30 | CAWTTGGANTIYF | TGTGCCTGGACCACAGGGGGCGCGAACACCATATATTTT
- | TRBJ2-1 | few | TRBV30 | CAFTSGYSYNEQFF | TGTGCCTTTACAAGCGGGTACTCCTACAATGAGCAGTTCTTC
TRBD1 | TRBJ1-3 | few | TRBV27 | CASASTGSNTIYF | TGTGCCAGCGCCTCGACAGGGTCAAACACCATATATTTT
- | TRBJ2-5 | few | TRBV7-2 | CASSLPKGPGQETQYF | TGTGCCAGCAGCTTACCTAAGGGGCCGGGGCAAGAGACCCAGTACTTC
- | TRBJ1-5 | many | TRBV27 | CASSLSVRGNQPQHF | TGTGCCAGCAGTTTATCGGTCCGGGGGAACCAGCCCCAGCATTTT
- | TRBJ1-1 | many | TRBV28 | CASSLIRMNTEAFF | TGTGCCAGCAGTTTGATCCGGATGAACACTGAAGCTTTCTTT
- | TRBJ1-1 | many | TRBV19 | CASSISENTEAFF | TGTGCCAGTAGTATATCGGAGAACACTGAAGCTTTCTTT
- | TRBJ2-1 | few | TRBV6-1 | CASSPVVGGNEQFF | TGTGCCAGCAGCCCTGTGGTGGGCGGCAATGAGCAGTTCTTC
- | TRBJ1-1 | many | TRBV5-1 | CASRPRFEVEAFF | TGCGCCAGCAGGCCCCGGTTCGAGGTAGAAGCTTTCTTT
- | TRBJ2-1 | many | TRBV6-5 | CASSLDSVPYNEQFF | TGTGCCAGCAGTTTAGACAGTGTACCATACAATGAGCAGTTCTTC
- | TRBJ1-2 | - | TRBV18 | CASSPPAGGRNYGYTF | TGTGCCAGCTCACCACCGGCCGGGGGACGTAACTATGGCTACACCTTC
- | TRBJ2-7 | few | TRBV20-1 | CSATRIRRGLILYEQYF | TGCAGTGCTACTAGGATCCGCCGAGGGTTAATTCTCTACGAGCAGTACTTC
- | TRBJ2-7 | few | TRBV28 | CASSPLDFFYEQYF | TGTGCCAGCAGTCCACTGGACTTTTTCTACGAGCAGTACTTC
TRBD2 | TRBJ2-2 | - | TRBV7-2 | CASRGGRSQAGELFF | TGTGCCAGCCGCGGGGGGAGAAGTCAGGCCGGGGAGCTGTTTTTT
- | TRBJ1-2 | many | TRBV27 | CASGPDWNSYGYTF | TGTGCCAGCGGACCGGACTGGAATTCGTATGGCTACACCTTC
- | TRBJ2-3 | - | TRBV6-1 | CASKGRDLGTQYF | TGTGCCAGCAAGGGCAGGGACTTGGGGACGCAGTATTTT
- | TRBJ2-6 | many | TRBV5-1 | CASSFQAGEANVLTF | TGCGCCAGCAGCTTTCAAGCTGGGGAGGCCAACGTCCTGACTTTC
- | TRBJ1-6 | many | TRBV7-9 | CASSGAGAVSPLHF | TGTGCCAGCAGTGGGGCCGGGGCAGTTTCACCCCTCCACTTT
- | TRBJ2-5 | - | TRBV7-9 | CASSWTPETQYF | TGTGCCAGCAGCTGGACACCGGAGACCCAGTACTTC
- | TRBJ2-3 | once | TRBV7-9 | CASRTGLWDTQYF | TGTGCCAGCAGGACGGGTCTTTGGGATACGCAGTATTTT
TRBD2 | TRBJ2-1 | - | TRBV27 | CASGSSGGGEQFF | TGTGCCAGCGGCTCTAGCGGGGGGGGGGAGCAGTTCTTC
- | TRBJ1-4 | - | TRBV5-1 | CASRGTAKINF | TGTGCCAGCAGAGGGACGGCAAAAATAAATTTT
TRBD1 | TRBJ1-5 | - | TRBV28 | CASGQAHQPQHF | TGTGCCAGCGGACAGGCCCATCAGCCCCAGCATTTT